A selection of T cell receptor beta chains follows, all from one sample in a study of T-cell memory formation after mild COVID-19. TCRdb passed the 5' RACE reads through MiXCR, listing each CDR3 protein once. The sample has 100,000 to 150,000 distinct CDR3 sequences, about 6% seen once; the top ten hold around 2%. Input material: PBMCs or a T cell subset sorted from them (not recorded which). All receptors come from an adult woman who had mild COVID-19 (a few samples of this study predate the infection). Cell type and time point are not known. CDR3s include the opening cysteine and the closing phenylalanine or tryptophan. The D gene is left open where the match is weak. Expanded clones are given a class, and other clones once, few, many or no size at all.

D gene: -
J gene: TRBJ2-7
V gene: TRBV10-3
clone size: many
CDR3 protein: CAVLSTAAYEQYF
CDR3 DNA: TGTGCCGTTCTTTCGACAGCTGCCTACGAGCAGTACTTC

D gene: -
J gene: TRBJ1-2
V gene: TRBV12-3/TRBV12-4
clone size: -
CDR3 protein: CASSLRGVHGYTF
CDR3 DNA: TGTGCCAGCAGTTTGAGGGGTGTACATGGCTACACCTTC

D gene: TRBD1
J gene: TRBJ1-1
V gene: TRBV5-1
clone size: many
CDR3 protein: CASSLRPGQGSTEAFF
CDR3 DNA: TGCGCCAGCAGCCTCCGCCCCGGACAGGGGAGCACTGAAGCTTTCTTT

D gene: -
J gene: TRBJ2-7
V gene: TRBV27
clone size: few
CDR3 protein: CASSLRQGLYEQYF
CDR3 DNA: TGTGCCAGCAGTTTACGGCAGGGGCTATACGAGCAGTACTTC

D gene: TRBD2
J gene: TRBJ2-3
V gene: TRBV5-1
clone size: many
CDR3 protein: CASSARTSGSTDTQYF
CDR3 DNA: TGCGCCAGCAGCGCCAGGACTAGCGGGAGCACAGATACGCAGTATTTT

D gene: -
J gene: TRBJ2-5
V gene: TRBV20-1
clone size: -
CDR3 protein: CSASEETQYF
CDR3 DNA: TGCAGTGCTAGTGAAGAGACCCAGTACTTC

D gene: -
J gene: TRBJ1-6
V gene: TRBV20-1
clone size: many
CDR3 protein: CSASHVDNSPLHF
CDR3 DNA: TGCAGTGCTAGTCACGTAGATAATTCACCCCTCCACTTT

D gene: TRBD2
J gene: TRBJ2-1
V gene: TRBV20-1
clone size: -
CDR3 protein: CSASKASGSSYNEQFF
CDR3 DNA: TGCAGTGCTAGTAAGGCTAGCGGAAGCTCCTACAATGAGCAGTTCTTC

D gene: -
J gene: TRBJ1-4
V gene: TRBV4-3
clone size: -
CDR3 protein: CASSQDQSGAGEKLFF
CDR3 DNA: TGCGCCAGCAGCCAAGATCAATCGGGAGCGGGTGAAAAACTGTTTTTT

D gene: -
J gene: TRBJ1-4
V gene: TRBV30
clone size: many
CDR3 protein: CAWVPPARGGEKLFF
CDR3 DNA: TGTGCCTGGGTCCCCCCGGCACGTGGGGGTGAAAAACTGTTTTTT

D gene: -
J gene: TRBJ1-5
V gene: TRBV21-1
clone size: many
CDR3 protein: CASSKVTANQPQHF
CDR3 DNA: TGTGCCAGCAGCAAAGTGACAGCTAATCAGCCCCAGCATTTT

D gene: TRBD1
J gene: TRBJ1-1
V gene: TRBV7-8
clone size: many
CDR3 protein: CASSKDRGGSNTEAFF
CDR3 DNA: TGTGCCAGCAGCAAGGACAGGGGAGGTTCGAACACTGAAGCTTTCTTT

D gene: -
J gene: TRBJ2-7
V gene: TRBV6-5
clone size: many
CDR3 protein: CASSYSRNYEQYF
CDR3 DNA: TGTGCCAGCAGTTACTCCAGGAATTACGAGCAGTACTTC

D gene: -
J gene: TRBJ2-3
V gene: TRBV6-1
clone size: -
CDR3 protein: CASRQASDTQYF
CDR3 DNA: TGTGCCAGCCGGCAAGCGTCAGATACGCAGTATTTT

D gene: -
J gene: TRBJ1-1
V gene: TRBV7-8
clone size: many
CDR3 protein: CASSLEVQPNTEAFF
CDR3 DNA: TGTGCCAGCAGCTTAGAGGTCCAGCCGAACACTGAAGCTTTCTTT

D gene: -
J gene: TRBJ2-3
V gene: TRBV20-1
clone size: many
CDR3 protein: CSARDLFVGVDSGQYF
CDR3 DNA: TGCAGTGCTAGAGATCTTTTTGTGGGAGTGGATAGTGGGCAGTATTTT

D gene: -
J gene: TRBJ2-7
V gene: TRBV7-9
clone size: many
CDR3 protein: CASTTSGGRGDEQYF
CDR3 DNA: TGTGCCAGCACTACCTCGGGGGGCCGGGGTGACGAGCAGTACTTC

D gene: -
J gene: TRBJ1-5
V gene: TRBV19
clone size: few
CDR3 protein: CASTDYSNQPQHF
CDR3 DNA: TGTGCCAGTACAGACTATAGCAATCAGCCCCAGCATTTT

D gene: -
J gene: TRBJ2-3
V gene: TRBV5-1
clone size: many
CDR3 protein: CASSYTLALARDTQYF
CDR3 DNA: TGCGCCAGCAGTTACACTCTAGCGTTAGCTAGAGATACGCAGTATTTT

D gene: -
J gene: TRBJ2-1
V gene: TRBV5-1
clone size: many
CDR3 protein: CASSDPGSSYNEQFF
CDR3 DNA: TGCGCCAGCAGTGACCCAGGGTCCTCCTACAATGAGCAGTTCTTC

D gene: -
J gene: TRBJ2-7
V gene: TRBV6-5
clone size: few
CDR3 protein: CASSYEGAGEQYF
CDR3 DNA: TGTGCCAGCAGTTACGAGGGAGCGGGCGAGCAGTACTTC

D gene: -
J gene: TRBJ2-7
V gene: TRBV6-2/TRBV6-3
clone size: -
CDR3 protein: CASSYQSSYEQYF
CDR3 DNA: TGTGCCAGCAGTTACCAGAGTTCCTACGAGCAGTACTTC

D gene: -
J gene: TRBJ1-1
V gene: TRBV7-9
clone size: -
CDR3 protein: CASSLVAVNTEAFF
CDR3 DNA: TGTGCCAGCAGCTTAGTGGCAGTGAACACTGAAGCTTTCTTT

D gene: TRBD1
J gene: TRBJ1-2
V gene: TRBV6-2/TRBV6-3
clone size: few
CDR3 protein: CASSYYKGQATYNGYTF
CDR3 DNA: TGTGCCAGCAGTTACTACAAAGGACAGGCGACTTATAATGGCTACACCTTC

D gene: -
J gene: TRBJ2-7
V gene: TRBV12-3/TRBV12-4
clone size: many
CDR3 protein: CASSDSTPPRYEQYF
CDR3 DNA: TGTGCCAGCAGTGATTCGACACCCCCAAGATACGAGCAGTACTTC

D gene: -
J gene: TRBJ2-3
V gene: TRBV7-9
clone size: many
CDR3 protein: CASSRRTDATDTQYF
CDR3 DNA: TGTGCCAGCAGCCGCCGGACGGATGCCACAGATACGCAGTATTTT

D gene: -
J gene: TRBJ2-3
V gene: TRBV15
clone size: many
CDR3 protein: CATSKSRGRRTDTQYF
CDR3 DNA: TGTGCCACTTCGAAAAGTAGGGGTCGTCGGACAGATACGCAGTATTTT

D gene: -
J gene: TRBJ1-5
V gene: TRBV12-3/TRBV12-4
clone size: few
CDR3 protein: CASTRQGPQPQHF
CDR3 DNA: TGTGCCAGCACCCGGCAGGGACCGCAGCCCCAGCATTTT

D gene: -
J gene: TRBJ2-1
V gene: TRBV20-1
clone size: -
CDR3 protein: CSATDPLSYNEQFF
CDR3 DNA: TGCAGTGCAACGGACCCGTTATCCTACAATGAGCAGTTCTTC

D gene: TRBD1
J gene: TRBJ2-4
V gene: TRBV5-1
clone size: many
CDR3 protein: CASSIGTGENIQYF
CDR3 DNA: TGCGCCAGCAGCATAGGGACAGGGGAAAACATTCAGTACTTC

D gene: TRBD2
J gene: TRBJ2-5
V gene: TRBV12-3/TRBV12-4
clone size: few
CDR3 protein: CASSPALAGPAETQYF
CDR3 DNA: TGTGCCAGCAGTCCCGCCTTAGCGGGCCCCGCGGAGACCCAGTACTTC

D gene: -
J gene: TRBJ1-6
V gene: TRBV11-1
clone size: once
CDR3 protein: CASSVTGLDSPLHF
CDR3 DNA: TGTGCCAGCAGCGTAACAGGGTTGGATTCACCCCTCCACTTT

D gene: -
J gene: TRBJ2-3
V gene: TRBV12-3/TRBV12-4
clone size: many
CDR3 protein: CASSTYSTDTQYF
CDR3 DNA: TGTGCCAGCAGTACCTACAGCACAGATACGCAGTATTTT

D gene: TRBD2
J gene: TRBJ2-3
V gene: TRBV7-6
clone size: many
CDR3 protein: CASSLAPLAGVPDTQYF
CDR3 DNA: TGTGCCAGCAGCTTAGCGCCCCTAGCGGGAGTTCCAGATACGCAGTATTTT

D gene: TRBD2
J gene: TRBJ2-1
V gene: TRBV12-3/TRBV12-4
clone size: many
CDR3 protein: CASSVRTSGYSYNEQFF
CDR3 DNA: TGTGCCAGCAGTGTCCGGACTAGCGGTTACTCCTACAATGAGCAGTTCTTC

D gene: -
J gene: TRBJ1-2
V gene: TRBV27
clone size: many
CDR3 protein: CASSLGASHYGYTF
CDR3 DNA: TGTGCCAGCAGTTTAGGAGCCTCCCACTATGGCTACACCTTC

D gene: -
J gene: TRBJ1-1
V gene: TRBV5-4
clone size: few
CDR3 protein: CASSLEVVGNTEAFF
CDR3 DNA: TGTGCCAGCAGCTTGGAGGTGGTTGGGAACACTGAAGCTTTCTTT

D gene: TRBD1
J gene: TRBJ1-2
V gene: TRBV5-1
clone size: -
CDR3 protein: CASSLQTGFNYGYTF
CDR3 DNA: TGCGCCAGCAGCTTACAGACAGGGTTTAACTATGGCTACACCTTC

D gene: -
J gene: TRBJ2-3
V gene: TRBV5-1
clone size: many
CDR3 protein: CASSLNRDTQYF
CDR3 DNA: TGCGCCAGCAGTCTCAACCGGGATACGCAGTATTTT

D gene: TRBD1
J gene: TRBJ2-3
V gene: TRBV7-8
clone size: -
CDR3 protein: CASSSKHRGLRADTQYF
CDR3 DNA: TGTGCCAGCAGCTCCAAACACAGGGGGCTTAGGGCAGATACGCAGTATTTT

D gene: -
J gene: TRBJ1-2
V gene: TRBV18
clone size: many
CDR3 protein: CASSPDINYGYTF
CDR3 DNA: TGTGCCAGCTCACCAGACATTAACTATGGCTACACCTTC

D gene: -
J gene: TRBJ2-3
V gene: TRBV7-2
clone size: many
CDR3 protein: CASSFRGAGTDTQYF
CDR3 DNA: TGTGCCAGCAGCTTCCGGGGGGCCGGCACAGATACGCAGTATTTT

D gene: TRBD2
J gene: TRBJ2-1
V gene: TRBV6-5
clone size: -
CDR3 protein: CASTPSGRALGNEQFF
CDR3 DNA: TGTGCCAGCACCCCTAGCGGGAGGGCCTTAGGCAATGAGCAGTTCTTC